This passage covers 22 T cell receptor beta chains from one sample sequenced in a study of shared clonotypes between healthy human individuals. Generated by immunoSEQ multiplex PCR, the TCRdb table keeps only in-frame clones and is missing some. The sample yields about 490,000 clones, 70% to 80% seen once. The specimen was PBMCs. The receptor set was obtained from a woman between 40 and 50 years old in good health. Some clones in this sample may be carry-over from other donors' samples.

V gene TRBV4-1 combines with J gene TRBJ1-2; 9 bases are a match to TRBD1. The CDR3 is 15 amino acids. J was trimmed by 5 bases and V by 2 bases; bases with no gene match: 6. CDR1 MGHRA and CDR2 YSYEKL come from the germline V gene. The CDR3 DNA reads as TGCGCCAGCAGCCAAACAGGGGGCGAGAGGTATGGCTACACCTTC. It specifies CASSQTGGERYGYTF.

This chain links TRBV28 with TRBJ2-1; the D gene is possibly TRBD2 (6 bases). From germline, CDR1 is MDHEN and CDR2 SYDVKM. This CDR3 has 15 residues. Trimming cost V 2 bases and J 7 bases, with 15 bases left between them. The CDR3 DNA reads TGTGCCAGCAGTTTAGAACCGTCTGGGGGGAATGAGCAGTTCTTC. Translation gives CASSLEPSGGNEQFF.

The chain links TRBV27 to TRBJ1-1; possible D gene TRBD1, 6 bases. CDR3 size: 15 residues. The germline CDR1 and CDR2 sequences are MNHEY and SMNVEV (reference sequence). The germline V and J ends were trimmed by 1 base and 1 base, with 10 bases remaining between them. This chain's CDR3 is CASSLLGGRNTEAFF. CDR3 nucleotide sequence: TGTGCCAGCAGTTTATTAGGGGGGAGGAACACTGAAGCTTTCTTT.

This clone appeared a few times. The chain is built from TRBV27 and TRBJ2-5; 9 nucleotides line up with TRBD2. V gave up 3 bases and J gave up 4 bases; unmatched junction bases: 6. The CDR3 totals 15 residues. Germline-derived CDR1 and CDR2 are MNHEY and SMNVEV (reference sequence). CDR3 sequence reads: CASSLSSGSGETQYF. CDR3 sequence (DNA): TGTGCCAGCAGTTTGAGTAGCGGGAGTGGAGAGACCCAGTACTTC.

The chain carries TRBV5-1 and TRBJ2-2; D not resolved. The V and J ends lost 0 bases and 10 bases respectively, with 4 bases between them. CDR1 is SGHRS and CDR2 is YFSETQ in the germline V gene. The CDR3 is made up of 11 amino acids. The CDR3, as DNA: TGCGCCAGCAGCTTGGCGGAGGAGCTGTTTTTT. It translates to CASSLAEELFF.

This clone has at least ten counts. The V gene is TRBV5-5, the J gene TRBJ1-1; tentative D call: TRBD1 (6 bases). Germline loops: CDR1 SGHKS, CDR2 YYEKEE (reference sequence). The CDR3 sequence is 14 residues long. Trimming cost V 0 bases and J 4 bases, with 10 bases left between them. The CDR3 DNA reads TGTGCCAGCAGCTTGGTAGGACAGACCACTGAAGCTTTCTTT. Translated, it gives CASSLVGQTTEAFF.

The chain recombines TRBV7-6 with TRBJ2-5; no reliable D call. Per germline, CDR1 SGHVS and CDR2 FNYEAQ. There are 14 residues in the CDR3. Trimming left V 0 bases short and J 4 bases short, with 9 bases between. The CDR3 DNA follows: TGTGCCAGCAGCTTAGCGTTGAGAACAGAGACCCAGTACTTC. Its translation: CASSLALRTETQYF.

Turning to this clone: Other nucleotide sequences from this sample produce the same CDR3. Written as DNA, the CDR3 is TGCAGCGTTGGGAATGGGAACACCGGGGAGCTGTTTTTT. Translating gives CSVGNGNTGELFF. The V gene is TRBV29-1, the J gene TRBJ2-2, with D unclear. The V end was cut by 4 bases, the J end by 1 base, with 7 bases between. This CDR3 spans 13 amino acids. In germline, CDR1 is SQVTM, CDR2 ANQGSEA.

The V call is TRBV28, the J call TRBJ2-6; TRBD2 matches at 15 bases. The CDR3 length is 20 residues. V was clipped by 6 bases and J by 0 bases; unmatched bases: 9. CDR1 is MDHEN and CDR2 is SYDVKM in the germline V gene. CDR3 in DNA: TGTGCCAGCAGCTACCGAGGGGGACTAGCGGGAGGCTCTGGGGCCAACGTCCTGACTTTC. It encodes CASSYRGGLAGGSGANVLTF.

The V call is TRBV5-1, the J call TRBJ2-3, with TRBD1 identical over 10 bases. The V segment lost 3 bases and the J segment 5 bases; nucleotides outside the gene matches: 6. Germline CDR1 SGHRS, CDR2 YFSETQ. This CDR3 region has 15 residues. CDR3 DNA sequence: TGCGCCAGCAGCTCAGGACAGGGGGTTCAAGATACGCAGTATTTT. Amino acids: CASSSGQGVQDTQYF.

This clone was detected only a few times. The chain uses TRBV7-3 and TRBJ2-6; D unclear. The CDR3 loop spans 14 amino acids. Germline CDR1 and CDR2: SGHTA and FQGTGA. V shed 6 bases and J shed 0 bases, with 6 bases lying between them. The CDR3 region has the DNA TGTGCCAGCAGATGGGCCTCTGGGGCCAACGTCCTGACTTTC. It yields the protein CASRWASGANVLTF.

The chain carries TRBV7-9 and TRBJ2-2, with D possibly being TRBD1 (6 bases). This CDR3 has 14 amino acids. V lost 10 bases, J lost 5 bases, and 17 bases lay in between. Germline V gene data show CDR1 as SEHNR and CDR2 as FQNEAQ (reference sequence). Written as DNA, the CDR3 is TGTGCCACCCCACCCGGGACAACAACCGGGGAGCTGTTTTTT. Its protein is CATPPGTTTGELFF.

The chain combines TRBV5-1 with TRBJ2-5; D unclear. The CDR3 covers 12 residues. From germline, CDR1 is SGHRS and CDR2 YFSETQ. The V end lost 4 bases, the J end lost 1 base, and 5 bases lay between the germline ends. CDR3 coding DNA: TGCGCCAGCAGCCAATCCCAAGAGACCCAGTACTTC. Its translation: CASSQSQETQYF.

The genes are TRBV6-5 and TRBJ2-7; weak D call: TRBD1 (6 bases). Per germline, CDR1 MNHEY and CDR2 SVGAGI. The CDR3 totals 15 residues. With 5 bases removed from V and 6 bases from J, the gap between germline ends came to 20 bases. As DNA, the CDR3 is TGTGCCAGCAGTCCCCTACAGGGACGTCCGGGCGAGCAGTACTTC. This encodes CASSPLQGRPGEQYF.

In the case of this clone: At one end, the junction sequence differs from germline, possibly due to a read error. V gene TRBV11-3 combines with J gene TRBJ2-1; 8 nucleotides match TRBD1. Germline V gene data show CDR1 as SGHNT and CDR2 as YENEEA. The CDR3 is 15 residues long. The CDR3 region is CASSLETGVYHEQFF. DNA of the CDR3: TGTGCCAGCAGCTTGGAGACAGGGGTCTACCATGAGCAGTTCTTC.

The chain has TRBV10-3 and TRBJ2-3; perhaps TRBD2 as D (6 bases). Germline V lookup: CDR1 ENHRY, CDR2 SYGVKD. The V end was cut by 4 bases, the J end by 2 bases, with 16 bases between. This CDR3 is built from 16 residues. CDR3 region: CAISGGVVGSTDTQYF. The CDR3 DNA follows: TGTGCCATCAGTGGGGGGGTCGTTGGGTCCACAGATACGCAGTATTTT.

V gene TRBV28 combines with J gene TRBJ2-1; TRBD1 matches at 9 bases. Losses at the gene ends were 8 bases for V and 12 bases for J; bases not matched to a gene: 20. Germline CDR1 MDHEN, CDR2 SYDVKM. CDR3 length: 16 residues. The CDR3 coding sequence is TGTGCCAGCCAGACAGGGGGAGTGGGTGGATCGGGAGGGCAGTTCTTC. Translating it yields CASQTGGVGGSGGQFF.

In its sample, this clone was seen once. The rearrangement links TRBV10-1 to TRBJ1-1, with D unclear. The CDR3 consists of 13 residues. CDR1 is WNHNN, CDR2 SYGVQD, per germline (reference sequence). Trimming removed 4 bases at V and 3 bases at J, with 9 bases between. DNA of the CDR3: TGCGCCAGCAGTGGTGGGATGGACACTGAAGCTTTCTTT. It codes for CASSGGMDTEAFF.

For this clone: Given a much more abundant clone one base away, this may be a read error. This sequence joins TRBV7-8 and TRBJ2-3, with no clear D. The germline V and J ends were trimmed by 2 bases and 5 bases, with 2 bases remaining between them. CDR1 is SGHVS and CDR2 is FQNEAQ in the germline V gene. The CDR3 loop spans 11 amino acids. CDR3 loop: CASSLKDTQYF. The CDR3 region has the DNA TGTGCCAGCAGCTTAAAAGATACGCAGTATTTT.

This clone was observed a handful of times. This chain uses TRBV28 with TRBJ2-5, with D perhaps matching TRBD2 (5 bases). TRBJ2-7 explains the end of the DNA better; the J call may be wrong. CDR3 length: 14 residues. CDR1 MDHEN and CDR2 SYDVKM come from the germline V gene. The CDR3 DNA follows: TGTGCCAGCAGTTTGGAGGTTACGGGCTACGAGCAGTACTTC. It specifies CASSLEVTGYEQYF.

This clone appeared a few times. The chain recombines TRBV7-9 with TRBJ1-2; no reliable D call. The CDR3 totals 12 residues. The germline V gene has CDR1 SEHNR and CDR2 FQNEAQ (reference sequence). V was cut by 2 bases and J by 4 bases, with 5 bases left in between. The CDR3, as DNA: TGTGCCAGCAGCTTATCCGGCTATGGCTACACCTTC. Translating it yields CASSLSGYGYTF. Filled out from reference TRBV7-9 and TRBJ1-2, the complete variable domain reads DTGVSQNPRHKITKRGQNVTFRCDPISEHNRLYWYRQTLGQGPEFLTYFQNEAQLEKSRLLSDRFSAERPKGSFSTLEIQRTEQGDSAMYLCASSLSGYGYTFGSGTRLTVV.

The chain joins TRBV7-2 to TRBJ2-1; D not resolved. The V gene's germline CDR1 is SGHTA and CDR2 FQGNSA. This CDR3 has 14 residues. Trimming took off 2 bases at V and 5 bases at J, with 10 bases between the two ends. The CDR3 bases are TGTGCCAGCAGCTTAATCGGAGTGAACAATGAGCAGTTCTTC. Protein: CASSLIGVNNEQFF.